The T cell receptor (beta chain) under discussion was sequenced for a study of control samples from healthy donors and cancer patients. Here immunoSEQ multiplex PCR was the method, and the copy in TCRdb shows in-frame clones only, minus some. Of about 51,000 clones in the sample, about nine tenths were seen once. The germline CDR1 and CDR2 sequences are MGHDK and SYGVNS. CDR3 size: 12 residues. Deletions cut 3 bases from V and 5 bases from J, with 6 bases between. The rearrangement joins TRBV25-1 to TRBJ2-3, with D perhaps TRBD1 or TRBD2 (5 bases each). Sequencing was done on a sample of PBMCs. The source of this sequence is a man aged 45-65 years with head and neck cancer. This CDR3 reads CASSERGDTQYF. The CDR3 nucleotides are TGTGCCAGCAGTGAGAGGGGAGATACGCAGTATTTT.